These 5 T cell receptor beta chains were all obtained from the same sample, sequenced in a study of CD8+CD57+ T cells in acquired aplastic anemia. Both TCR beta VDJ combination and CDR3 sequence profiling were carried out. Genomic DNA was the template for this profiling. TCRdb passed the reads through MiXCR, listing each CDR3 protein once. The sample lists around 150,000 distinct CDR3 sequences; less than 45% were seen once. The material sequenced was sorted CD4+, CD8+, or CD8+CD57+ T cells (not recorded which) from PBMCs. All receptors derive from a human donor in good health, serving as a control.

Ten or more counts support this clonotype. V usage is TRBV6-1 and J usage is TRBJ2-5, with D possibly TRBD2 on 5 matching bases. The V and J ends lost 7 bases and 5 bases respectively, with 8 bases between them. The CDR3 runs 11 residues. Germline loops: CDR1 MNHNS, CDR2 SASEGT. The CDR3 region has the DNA TGTGCCAGCACAGCGGAGGAGACCCAGTACTTC. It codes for CASTAEETQYF.

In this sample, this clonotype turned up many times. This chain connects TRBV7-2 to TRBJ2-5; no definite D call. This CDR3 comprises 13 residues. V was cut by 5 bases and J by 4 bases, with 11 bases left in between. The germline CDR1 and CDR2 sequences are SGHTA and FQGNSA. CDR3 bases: TGTGCCAGCAGCACCCGGACCGGAGAGACCCAGTACTTC. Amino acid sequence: CASSTRTGETQYF.

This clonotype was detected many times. For the CDR3, the DNA is TGTGCCAGCAGCTTTCCCTTAGGGGATAGCTCCTACAATGAGCAGTTCTTC. Protein: CASSFPLGDSSYNEQFF. The V and J genes are TRBV7-9 and TRBJ2-1; D may be TRBD1 (5 bases). CDR1 is SEHNR, CDR2 FQNEAQ, per germline (reference sequence). The CDR3 runs to 17 residues. Trimming cost V 3 bases and J 0 bases, with 15 bases left between them.

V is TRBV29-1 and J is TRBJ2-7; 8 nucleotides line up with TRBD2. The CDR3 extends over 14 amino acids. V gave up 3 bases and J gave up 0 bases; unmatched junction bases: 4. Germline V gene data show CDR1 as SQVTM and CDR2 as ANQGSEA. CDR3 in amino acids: CSVEVSGVSYEQYF. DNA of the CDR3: TGCAGCGTTGAGGTTAGCGGGGTCTCCTACGAGCAGTACTTC.

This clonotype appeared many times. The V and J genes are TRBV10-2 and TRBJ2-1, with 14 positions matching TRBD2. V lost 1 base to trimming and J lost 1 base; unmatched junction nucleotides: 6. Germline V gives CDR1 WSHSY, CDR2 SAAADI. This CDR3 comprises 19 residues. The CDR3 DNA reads TGCGCCAGCAGTGAGTTAGGGACTAGCGGGAGTGGTTCCTACAATGAGCAGTTCTTC. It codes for CASSELGTSGSGSYNEQFF.